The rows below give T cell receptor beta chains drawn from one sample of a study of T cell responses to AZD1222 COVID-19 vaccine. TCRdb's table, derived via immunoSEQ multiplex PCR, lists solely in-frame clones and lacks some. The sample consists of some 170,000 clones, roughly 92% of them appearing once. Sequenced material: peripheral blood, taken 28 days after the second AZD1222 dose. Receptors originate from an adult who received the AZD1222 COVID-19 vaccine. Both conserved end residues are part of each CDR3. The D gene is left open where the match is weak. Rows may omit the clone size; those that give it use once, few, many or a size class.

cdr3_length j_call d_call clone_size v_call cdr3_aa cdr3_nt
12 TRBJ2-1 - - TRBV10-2 CASSEGFNEQFF TGCGCCAGCAGTGAAGGATTCAATGAGCAGTTCTTC
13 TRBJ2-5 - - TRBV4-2 CASSEQGQETQYF TGTGCCAGCAGCGAACAGGGCCAAGAGACCCAGTACTTC
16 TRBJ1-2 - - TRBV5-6 CASSPGRRAPVYGYTF TGTGCCAGCAGCCCCGGGAGAAGGGCGCCGGTCTATGGCTACACCTTC
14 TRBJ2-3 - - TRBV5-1 CASSLGRSTDTQYF TGCGCCAGCAGCTTGGGACGTAGCACAGATACGCAGTATTTT
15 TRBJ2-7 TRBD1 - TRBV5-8 CASSPGTGIDYEQYF TGTGCCAGCAGCCCCGGGACAGGGATCGACTACGAGCAGTACTTC
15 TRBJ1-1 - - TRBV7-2 CASSLRQGTNTEAFF TGTGCCAGCAGCTTACGGCAGGGCACGAACACTGAAGCTTTCTTT
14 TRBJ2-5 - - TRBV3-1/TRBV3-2 CASRSLAKVETQYF TGTGCCAGCAGATCACTAGCAAAGGTGGAGACCCAGTACTTC
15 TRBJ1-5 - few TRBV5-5 CASSSTGFSNQPQHF TGTGCCAGCAGTTCTACAGGGTTCAGCAATCAGCCCCAGCATTTT
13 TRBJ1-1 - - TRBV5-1 CASSFTGKGEAFF TGCGCCAGCAGCTTCACAGGGAAGGGCGAAGCTTTCTTT
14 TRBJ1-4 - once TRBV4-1 CASSRPGKDEKLFF TGCGCCAGCAGCCGCCCAGGAAAGGATGAAAAACTGTTTTTT
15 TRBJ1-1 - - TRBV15 CATSRENLLNTEAFF TGTGCCACCAGCAGAGAAAATCTGTTGAACACTGAAGCTTTCTTT
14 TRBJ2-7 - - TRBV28 CASSTTSSSYEQYF TGTGCCAGCAGCACCACCTCTAGTTCCTACGAGCAGTACTTC
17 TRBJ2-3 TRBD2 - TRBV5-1 CASSLVPAGGSGDTQYF TGCGCCAGCAGCTTGGTTCCGGCGGGAGGGTCTGGAGATACGCAGTATTTT
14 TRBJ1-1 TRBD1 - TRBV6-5 CASRDRVLDTEAFF TGTGCCAGCAGGGACAGGGTTTTGGACACTGAAGCTTTCTTT
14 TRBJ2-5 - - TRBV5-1 CASSLGPDQETQYF TGCGCCAGCAGCTTGGGCCCGGACCAAGAGACCCAGTACTTC
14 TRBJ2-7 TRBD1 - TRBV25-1 CASSESKDRAEQYF TGTGCCAGCAGTGAATCTAAGGACAGGGCCGAGCAGTACTTC
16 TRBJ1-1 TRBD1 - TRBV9 CASSADRETMNTEAFF TGTGCCAGCAGCGCTGACAGGGAAACCATGAACACTGAAGCTTTCTTT
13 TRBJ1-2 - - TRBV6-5 CASSLDRYLGYTF TGTGCCAGCAGTCTCGACAGGTATCTTGGCTACACCTTC
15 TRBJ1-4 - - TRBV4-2 CASSQAGEGGEKLFF TGTGCCAGCAGCCAGGCGGGGGAGGGAGGTGAAAAACTGTTTTTT
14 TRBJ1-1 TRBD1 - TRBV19 CASSMGQLNTEAFF TGTGCCAGTAGTATGGGACAGCTGAACACTGAAGCTTTCTTT
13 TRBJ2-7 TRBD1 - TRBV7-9 CASRTGGEVEQYF TGTGCCAGCAGGACAGGGGGAGAGGTGGAGCAGTACTTC
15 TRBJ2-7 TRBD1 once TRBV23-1 CASSQSGQEPYEQYF TGCGCCAGCAGTCAATCGGGACAGGAGCCCTACGAGCAGTACTTC
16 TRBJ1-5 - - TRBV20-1 CSASRIQVNSNQPQHF TGCAGTGCTAGTCGTATCCAAGTTAATAGCAATCAGCCCCAGCATTTT
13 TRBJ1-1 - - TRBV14 CASSQDLVTEAFF TGTGCCAGCAGCCAAGATCTGGTTACTGAAGCTTTCTTT
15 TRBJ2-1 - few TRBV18 CASSPRDPRYNEQFF TGTGCCAGCTCACCTCGGGACCCTCGGTACAATGAGCAGTTCTTC
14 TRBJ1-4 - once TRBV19 CASSPDRGREKLFF TGTGCCAGTAGTCCCGACCGCGGCAGGGAAAAACTGTTTTTT
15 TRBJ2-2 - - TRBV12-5 CASDYWGGSTGELFF TGTGCTAGTGATTATTGGGGGGGCAGCACCGGGGAGCTGTTTTTT
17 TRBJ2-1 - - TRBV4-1 CASSQPPSDRGKNEQFF TGCGCCAGCAGCCAACCGCCTAGCGATCGGGGAAAAAATGAGCAGTTCTTC
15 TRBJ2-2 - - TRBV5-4 CASSPRGMEVGELFF TGTGCCAGCAGCCCACGCGGGATGGAGGTCGGGGAGCTGTTTTTT
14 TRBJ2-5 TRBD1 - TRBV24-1 CATSDSGGIKTQYF TGTGCCACCAGTGATTCAGGGGGCATTAAGACCCAGTACTTC
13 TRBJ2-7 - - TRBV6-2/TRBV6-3 CASSYGRAYEQYF TGTGCCAGCAGTTACGGCAGAGCCTACGAGCAGTACTTC
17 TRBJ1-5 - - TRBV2 CASSDMRGTRSNQPQHF TGTGCCAGCAGTGATATGAGGGGGACACGTAGCAATCAGCCCCAGCATTTT
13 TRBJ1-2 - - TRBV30 CASPQAGLYGYTF TGTGCCTCCCCCCAGGCAGGCCTCTACGGCTACACCTTC
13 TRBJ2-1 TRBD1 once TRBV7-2 CASSLRDREEQFF TGTGCCAGCAGCTTAAGGGACAGGGAAGAGCAGTTCTTC
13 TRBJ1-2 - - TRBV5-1 CASSMNSRYGYTF TGCGCCAGCAGCATGAACAGCCGGTATGGCTACACCTTC
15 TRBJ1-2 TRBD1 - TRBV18 CASSRYRGAKDGYTF TGTGCCAGCTCACGCTACAGGGGAGCGAAGGATGGCTACACCTTC
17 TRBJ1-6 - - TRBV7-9 CASSPGGLDLWDSPLHF TGTGCCAGCAGCCCAGGTGGGCTGGACCTATGGGATTCACCCCTCCACTTT
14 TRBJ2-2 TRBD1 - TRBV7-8 CASSSRDRTGELFF TGTGCCAGCAGCTCCCGGGACAGGACCGGGGAGCTGTTTTTT
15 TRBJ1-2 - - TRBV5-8 CASSPWTDLNYGYTF TGTGCCAGCAGCCCATGGACGGATCTTAACTATGGCTACACCTTC
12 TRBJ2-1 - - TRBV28 CASRDANNEQFF TGTGCCAGCAGGGACGCTAACAATGAGCAGTTCTTC
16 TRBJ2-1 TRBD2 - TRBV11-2 CASSPVAGRSYNEQFF TGTGCCAGCAGCCCTGTAGCGGGAAGGTCCTACAATGAGCAGTTCTTC
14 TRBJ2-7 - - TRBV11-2 CASRSLGSSYEQYF TGTGCCAGCAGATCTTTGGGGAGCTCCTACGAGCAGTACTTC
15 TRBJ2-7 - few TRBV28 CASSLSSGTDYEQYF TGTGCCAGCAGTTTAAGCTCCGGGACGGACTACGAGCAGTACTTC
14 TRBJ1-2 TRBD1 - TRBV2 CASSVTGANYGYTF TGTGCCAGCAGTGTTACAGGGGCCAACTATGGCTACACCTTC
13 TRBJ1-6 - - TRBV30 CAWTWGLYSPLHF TGTGCCTGGACGTGGGGCTTGTATTCACCCCTCCACTTT
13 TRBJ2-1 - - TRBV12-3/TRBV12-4 CASSVTTRGEQFF TGTGCCAGCAGCGTGACCACCCGGGGTGAGCAGTTCTTC
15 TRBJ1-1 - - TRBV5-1 CASSLDGEISTEAFF TGCGCCAGCAGCTTAGACGGGGAAATAAGCACTGAAGCTTTCTTT
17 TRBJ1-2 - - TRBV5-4 CASSPGGRGAPDYGYTF TGTGCCAGCAGCCCGGGGGGGAGGGGCGCCCCGGACTATGGCTACACCTTC
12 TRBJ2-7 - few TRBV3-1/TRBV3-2 CASSQGFYEQYF TGTGCCAGCAGCCAAGGGTTCTACGAGCAGTACTTC
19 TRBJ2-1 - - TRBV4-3 CASSQEPLRGANSYNEQFF TGCGCCAGCAGCCAAGAGCCCCTCCGGGGAGCGAATTCCTACAATGAGCAGTTCTTC
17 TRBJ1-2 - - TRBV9 CASSPGRDRYRVYGYTF TGTGCCAGCAGTCCAGGGCGGGACCGGTATAGGGTCTATGGCTACACCTTC
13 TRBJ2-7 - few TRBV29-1 CSVEDPDSYEQYF TGCAGCGTTGAAGATCCGGACTCCTACGAGCAGTACTTC
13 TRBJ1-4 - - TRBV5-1 CASSQGIGEKLFF TGCGCCAGCAGCCAGGGGATAGGTGAAAAACTGTTTTTT